This record concerns one T cell receptor beta chain sequence. Here immunoSEQ multiplex PCR was the method, and the copy in TCRdb shows in-frame clones only, minus some. Of around 30,000 clones in the sample, approximately 79% were seen once. The sample comes from a study of PD-L1 blockade in urothelial cancer. Across the study: Samples of blood were analyzed 3 weeks (second dose) and 6 weeks after treatment start.

Germline values: CDR1 SNHLY, CDR2 FYNNEI. The CDR3 has 13 amino acids. The V end was cut by 4 bases, the J end by 6 bases, with 12 bases between. The receptor comes from a man aged 50-59 years with urothelial cancer. This specimen was PBMCs, taken around atezolizumab (anti-PD-L1) treatment. The chain employs TRBV2 and TRBJ1-2; D not certain. The CDR3 protein is CASSGGLLNGYTF. The CDR3 DNA reads TGTGCCAGCAGTGGAGGTTTACTTAATGGCTACACCTTC.